This TCR beta chain was sequenced during a study of a mutant IDH1 vaccine in newly diagnosed glioma. Study-wide context: Before enrollment, the patients had been treated with radiotherapy alone, temozolomide alone, or both together. Most of them had received both.

Germline CDR1 MNHEY, CDR2 SMNVEV (reference sequence). This CDR3 is 13 amino acids long. Trimming shortened V by 4 bases and J by 8 bases, and 12 bases separated the two germline ends. Remarks on this clone: The antigen remains undetermined.

Time point defined: week 11, during vaccination. Topical imiquimod was applied with each vaccine dose, which held 300 ug of mutant IDH1 20-mer peptide. Assay used: immunoSEQ multiplex PCR; TCRdb lists only in-frame clones, some missing. The table lists 23,000 or so clones, 70% to 85% of them singletons. Sequences were derived from PBMCs, sampled from a glioma patient whose treatment included an IDH1 peptide vaccine. The clonotype originates from a man aged 35 to 55 with glioma. The V call is TRBV27, the J call TRBJ2-1; D is tentatively TRBD1 or TRBD2 (5 bases each). The CDR3 loop is CASSWGSNYEQFF. CDR3 DNA: TGTGCCAGCAGTTGGGGGAGTAACTATGAGCAGTTCTTC.